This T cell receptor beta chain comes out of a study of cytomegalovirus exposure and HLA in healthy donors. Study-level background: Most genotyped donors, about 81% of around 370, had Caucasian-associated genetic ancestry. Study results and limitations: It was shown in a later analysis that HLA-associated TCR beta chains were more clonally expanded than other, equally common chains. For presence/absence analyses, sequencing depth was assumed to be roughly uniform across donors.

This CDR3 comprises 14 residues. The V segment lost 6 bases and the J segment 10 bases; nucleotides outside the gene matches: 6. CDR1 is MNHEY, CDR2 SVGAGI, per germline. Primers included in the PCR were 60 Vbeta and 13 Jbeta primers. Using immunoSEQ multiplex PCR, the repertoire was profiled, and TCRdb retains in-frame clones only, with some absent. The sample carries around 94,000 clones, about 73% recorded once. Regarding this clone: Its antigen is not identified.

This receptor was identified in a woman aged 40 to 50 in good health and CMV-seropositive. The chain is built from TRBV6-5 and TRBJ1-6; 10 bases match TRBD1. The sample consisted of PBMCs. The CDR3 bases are TGTGCCAGCAGCCCGGGACAGGGGAGATCACCCCTCCACTTT. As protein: CASSPGQGRSPLHF.